Below are 8 T cell receptor beta chains sequenced from a single sample in a study of regulatory T cells in long-lasting Graves disease. Libraries of TCR beta came from iRepertoire HTBI primers plus Arm-PCR of CDR3 regions. One entry per CDR3 protein, called by TCRdb with MiXCR from the multiplex PCR reads. Of 350,000 to 450,000 distinct CDR3 sequences in the sample, approximately 15% were seen once. Time point denoted: newly diagnosed GD, antithyroid drugs for less than 3 months. TCR sequences were obtained from RNA taken from PBMCs. These data also featured in a second study, about T cells in Graves' hyperthyroidism and ophthalmopathy.

Sequenced material: peripheral blood mononuclear cells (PBMCs), taken at new diagnosis, from a patient treated with antithyroid drugs. These TCRs come from a man aged 35 to 55 with Graves disease.

In this sample, this clonotype turned up a few times. The chain carries TRBV19 and TRBJ1-5, with 7 bases that match TRBD1. V shed 3 bases and J 0 bases; nucleotides not matched to a gene: 8. Germline V lookup: CDR1 LNHDA, CDR2 SQIVND (reference sequence). The CDR3 runs 17 residues. In nucleotides, the CDR3 is TGTGCCAGTAGTATGGGCAGGGGACAGCTTAGCAATCAGCCCCAGCATTTT. Its translation is CASSMGRGQLSNQPQHF.

This clonotype was seen repeatedly, ten times or more. This chain uses TRBV30 with TRBJ1-2; D ambiguous. Trimming took off 6 bases at V and 9 bases at J, with 14 bases between the two ends. Germline values: CDR1 GTSNPN, CDR2 SVGIG (reference sequence). The CDR3 consists of 11 residues. The CDR3 protein is CACPNSGSYTF. Written as DNA, the CDR3 is TGTGCCTGCCCAAACTCGGGTAGCTACACCTTC.

This clonotype was seen at least ten times. This chain uses TRBV20-1 with TRBJ2-7; D is perhaps TRBD1 or TRBD2 (5 bases each). The length of the CDR3 is 13 residues. The V end was cut by 3 bases, the J end by 2 bases, with 11 bases between. The V gene's germline CDR1 is DFQATT and CDR2 SNEGSKA (reference sequence). CDR3: CSARVGATYEQYF. In DNA, the CDR3 is TGCAGTGCTAGGGTCGGGGCAACCTACGAGCAGTACTTC.

In its sample, this clonotype was seen many times. V usage is TRBV11-3 and J usage is TRBJ1-1; tentatively, D is TRBD1 (5 bases). From germline, CDR1 is SGHNT and CDR2 YENEEA. The CDR3 loop spans 15 amino acids. Trimming shortened V by 5 bases and J by 2 bases, and 15 bases separated the two germline ends. CDR3: CASSPHPGPNTEAFF. The CDR3 nucleotides are TGTGCCAGCAGCCCCCATCCGGGACCAAACACTGAAGCTTTCTTT.

To note about this clonotype: This clone may be a read error of a much larger clone one base away. V gene TRBV7-8 combines with J gene TRBJ2-7; no firm D call. Trimming stripped 5 bases from V and 0 bases from J, with 14 bases between. The CDR3 spans 15 residues. Germline CDR1 is SGHVS and CDR2 is FQNEAQ. The DNA of the CDR3 is TGTGCCAGCAGCCATACAGAAACACGCTCCTACGAGCAGTACTTC. Encoded protein: CASSHTETRSYEQYF. Looking up the rest from reference TRBV7-8 and TRBJ2-7 gives the full variable domain: GAGVSQSPRYKVAKRGQDVALRCDPISGHVSLFWYQQALGQGPEFLTYFQNEAQLDKSGLPSDRFFAERPEGSVSTLKIQRTQQEDSAVYLCASSHTETRSYEQYFGPGTRLTVT.

In the case of this clonotype: With only one base between it and a far larger clone, this is likely a read error. The V call is TRBV7-9, the J call TRBJ2-3, with TRBD2 as a possible D gene (5 bases). The V gene lost 0 bases and the J gene lost 1 base, with 8 bases spanning the gap. Germline lookup yields CDR1 SEHNR and CDR2 FQNEAQ (reference sequence). This CDR3 comprises 15 residues. CDR3: CASSLANGGTDTQYF. CDR3 DNA sequence: TGTGCCAGCAGCTTAGCCAACGGGGGCACAGATACGCAGTATTTT. The variable domain in full, completed from reference TRBV7-9 and TRBJ2-3, reads DTGVSQNPRHKITKRGQNVTFRCDPISEHNRLYWYRQTLGQGPEFLTYFQNEAQLEKSRLLSDRFSAERPKGSFSTLEIQRTEQGDSAMYLCASSLANGGTDTQYFGPGTRLTVL.

Many counts were recorded for this clonotype. The chain is built from TRBV20-1 and TRBJ1-2; unclear D gene. The CDR3 runs 16 residues. CDR1 is DFQATT and CDR2 is SNEGSKA in the germline V gene (reference sequence). Trimming took 0 bases from V and 0 from J, leaving 14 bases between them. For the CDR3, the DNA is TGCAGTGCTAGAGATACGGGCCAAACCACTAACTATGGCTACACCTTC. This codes for CSARDTGQTTNYGYTF.

This clonotype was counted a few times. This chain joins TRBV27 and TRBJ2-2; maybe TRBD1 (5 bases). In germline, CDR1 is MNHEY, CDR2 SMNVEV (reference sequence). There are 13 residues in the CDR3. V was shortened by 3 bases and J by 6 bases, with 8 bases between the two germline ends. Here the CDR3 reads CASSFTGPGELFF. Here the CDR3 DNA reads TGTGCCAGCAGTTTCACAGGCCCCGGGGAGCTGTTTTTT.